The TCR beta chain under discussion was sequenced for a study of spatial heterogeneity in lung cancer. For the study at large: For the average unique TCR and UMI combination, more than 8.5 occurrences appeared in raw reads. Overall study findings and caveats: In tumors, expanded intratumoral alpha and beta TCR counts tracked mutation counts.

Time point specified: sample taken at primary tumor resection. Whole RNA obtained from tumor, nontumor lung or frozen PBMC underwent sequencing without sorting. This CDR3 region has 14 residues. Trimming left V 0 bases short and J 4 bases short, with 13 bases between. Per germline, CDR1 DFQATT and CDR2 SNEGSKA (reference sequence). This clonotype was counted ten times or more. Its antigen is unknown. The size of this beta chain means little, since it is a stray read in a library made for alpha chains. The presence of a unique molecular identifier marked each TCR cDNA molecule. TCRdb redid the calling of the 5' RACE reads with MiXCR, one entry per CDR3 protein. The sample has 13,000 or so distinct CDR3 sequences, 4.5% to 7% seen once.

The sequencing used lung tumor tissue, collected at surgery. The chain carries TRBV20-1 and TRBJ2-7; the D is unclear. This TCR came from a female donor with early-stage non-small cell lung cancer. In DNA form, the CDR3 reads TGCAGTGCTAGAGATCCAGTGGCCACATACGAGCAGTACTTC. Protein: CSARDPVATYEQYF.